The T cell receptor (beta chain) described here comes from a study of cytomegalovirus exposure and HLA in healthy donors (dated by TCRdb to about 2017). Regarding the study in general: In an earlier analysis of under 750 of the donors, about 270 Gb of sequence data and approximately 100 million unique TCR beta sequences from about 190 million T cells were reported. The number of donors typed differed by locus, with 629-630 for A, B, C, DRB1 and DQB1, about 500 for DQA1, about 610 for DPA1, and 472 for DPB1. To predict cytomegalovirus infection status, the study brought together high-throughput TCR immunosequencing, statistical association of individual TCRs with disease status, and machine learning. An early release covering over 500 HLA-typed donors comprised about 300 gigabases of sequencing data and tens of millions of unique TCR sequences. Along with the 666-subject first cohort, a separate validation cohort of roughly 110 different subjects was used. Rather than drawing on any new phenotypic data, the later analysis identified candidate immune exposures from TCR beta sequences and the way those sequences occurred across donors. The aim of the study was to test whether cataloging public T cell receptors could identify signatures of past pathogen exposure. All discovery cohort repertoires had been generated on a single sequencing platform. Among the roughly 390 genotyped donors, more than 70% belonged to the genetic ancestry cluster associated with self-reported Caucasian donors. A later analysis re-analyzed previously published TCR beta repertoires from several hundred donors and added high-resolution HLA genotyping to study TCR occurrence patterns. Using immunosequencing, the study profiled T cell repertoires from 500 to 800 subjects and related those repertoires to cytomegalovirus serostatus. Donor age, sex, ethnicity and CMV serostatus were compiled together with the repertoire data. Because of strong linkage in the cohort, a few DR-DQ haplotypes were treated as single units for association and clustering. A later genetic analysis took genome-wide SNP genotypes for about 65% of the roughly 670 donors and used that subset as a discovery cohort. Among some 400 genotyped donors of the cohort, an average of approximately 250,000 unique TCR beta nucleotide sequences were sequenced per donor, roughly 20% of them non-productive. HLA typing covered class I and class II loci at four-digit resolution. To decide whether each TCR beta V gene segment behaved as functional or pseudogenic, an earlier analysis of approximately 590 of the donors relied on high-throughput TCR beta sequencing.

Comment on this clone: The antigen it recognizes is unknown.

Summary of the overall study and its limitations: The sequencing pipeline was judged likely to have produced a cluster of highly shared sequence variants as a technical artifact. Most CMV-associated TCR beta chains appeared to be HLA-restricted in a later analysis, and the HLA associations seemed to be driven largely by CMV exposure. In an earlier analysis of around 600 of the donors, most TCR beta V segments were observed in productive rearrangements about 87% or about 30% of the time, broadly matching IMGT annotations. The study listed over 150 TCR beta chains as associated with cytomegalovirus. Linkage disequilibrium might explain the correlated functional status among segregating V segments, but an unknown experimental factor could not be excluded. The authors suggested that the approach could potentially be extended to other disease states and immunological phenotypes. Cytomegalovirus status was reported to be diagnosed by the classifier with high specificity and sensitivity in both the original and validation cohorts. A later analysis reported that several top co-occurrence clusters appeared linked to parvovirus B19, influenza, CMV and Epstein-Barr virus. An association between a missense DCLRE1C variant and V-gene and J-gene trimming of TCR beta chains was found in a later genetic analysis and replicated in an independent cohort. This cohort had only TCR beta chains sequenced, and the lack of alpha or paired-chain data limited which features could be detected. The presence/absence analyses assumed that sequencing depth was roughly uniform across donors, and that assumption may not be true. Because counts were too low, 15 or so rarely observed V segments, including chromosome 9 orphons, were excluded from the earlier analysis of under 650 of the donors. According to a later analysis, TCR association rates differed among HLA loci, with DRB1 alleles showing the most associated TCRs and HLA-C alleles showing the fewest. A further reported finding was that TCR beta sequences accurately predicted the HLA-A and HLA-B alleles for most subjects in the first cohort. Specific HLA alleles were associated with over 15,000 TCR beta sequences at a false discovery rate of 0.05 in a later analysis. In vitro tests confirmed that three of the cytomegalovirus-associated TCR beta chains recognize cytomegalovirus antigens. For the cohort, immune exposure information was limited to CMV serostatus. A later analysis found that HLA-associated TCR beta chains were more clonally expanded and had lower generation probabilities than equally common non-associated chains. Some IMGT-functional V segments, including TRBV6-2 and TRBV6-3, could not be told apart with the 87-base-pair reads, so those segments were excluded. HLA typing was unavailable for some donors at each locus, so association tests used only the typed subset. In a later genetic analysis, fewer N-insertions in productive TCRs were reported among donors in an Asian-associated ancestry cluster than the roughly 700-donor mean. While some public TCRs were present in many individuals, most TCR sequences turned up only very rarely across donors. When HLA alleles, especially DR and DQ, strongly co-occurred, attributing TCR associations to individual alleles was difficult.

The library relied on the immunoSEQ multiplex PCR assay. A mixture of 60 forward primers for TCR Vbeta segments and 13 reverse primers for TCR Jbeta segments was used in the multiplex PCR. The CDR3 region of rearranged TCR beta genes was amplified from genomic DNA with a multiplex PCR assay. On the Illumina HiSeq System, the amplified TCR beta libraries were sequenced as 87-base-pair reads. In the authors' own workflow: Across the 666 repertoires, a later analysis counted 75 million to 90 million unique TCR beta chains, roughly 11 million of which were shared by at least two donors. Raw reads were error-corrected and collapsed into unique sequences with a nearest-neighbor algorithm that merged closely related sequences to remove PCR and sequencing errors. To assign V, D and J gene segments, CDR3 sequences were aligned to IMGT reference sequences. For a sequence to be retained, a match of at least six nucleotides was required to both a V gene segment and a J gene segment. Rearrangements were called productive when the CDR3 lacked stop codons and stayed in frame with V and J; all others were non-productive. CDR3 was defined by IMGT convention, running from the second conserved V-encoded cysteine to the conserved J-encoded phenylalanine. In an earlier analysis of more than 550 of the donors, sequences lacking an unambiguous match to a single V gene segment were excluded. An earlier analysis of over 450 of the donors classified V segments as functional when productive rearrangements were above 56.7% and as segregating when the standard deviation between donors was above 5%. A statistical classification framework was built to diagnose cytomegalovirus status from the catalog of TCR beta chain sequences. In a later analysis, V and J genes were assigned by comparing TCR nucleotide sequences against IMGT/GENE-DB human TR gene sequences. The TCRdist pipeline was used in a later analysis to assign CDR3 sequences and most-parsimonious VDJ recombination scenarios. In a later analysis, each TCR beta chain was defined by its CDR3 amino acid sequence together with its V-gene family, and reads without a unique V-gene family were excluded. A later analysis removed 592 highly shared, low-generation-probability nucleotide sequences to deal with suspected cross-contamination and a sequencing artifact. For each public chain, a later analysis derived a clonal expansion index from normalized ranks of inferred template counts within each repertoire. A later analysis computed generation probabilities with a VDJ recombination model fitted to out-of-frame rearrangements, and checked the results against IGoR. Hypergeometric tests were used in a later analysis to score TCR-TCR, TCR-HLA and TCR-CMV co-occurrence, with a repertoire-size bias correction applied to the TCR pairs. In a later analysis, false discovery rates were estimated by permuting HLA or CMV assignments 20 times. In a later analysis, co-occurring TCRs were grouped with DBSCAN, and TCRdist sequence similarity was added when clustering was performed within HLA-allele-positive subsets. Co-occurrence clustering excluded repertoires with fewer than 30,000 or more than 120,000 public chains, plus five with anomalous nucleotide sharing. This is the immuneACCESS table as TCRdb keeps it, with only in-frame sequences that have V and J called. A part of the clones is gone; compared with another copy, unresolved V genes explain less than half, and the rest is unexplained. The V and J calls and the clone size are those of that table, but D and trimming were determined from the DNA. The table of this sample itemizes around 140,000 clones. In total, the top ten clones hold around 1.6% of the sample.

Its CDR3 holds 16 amino acids, cysteine through phenylalanine. Kept here is only the CDR3 DNA, which spans 48 bases and is read in frame from base 1. Clipping removes 2 bases from V and 1 base from J, with 7 as the unmatched junction base count. The germline V gene yields MNHNS for CDR1 and SASEGT for CDR2. The cohort comprised around 690 healthy bone marrow donors. Cohort members were all nominally healthy when sampled, although unrecorded immune exposures were likely present. The donor tested CMV seronegative, placing the donor among the 300 to 400 seronegative members of the cohort. A peripheral blood sample was provided by each donor, and peripheral blood mononuclear cells were used for TCR beta sequencing. The Qiagen DNeasy Blood Extraction Kit was used to extract genomic DNA from the blood cell samples.

The chain is encoded by TRBV6-1 joined to TRBJ1-1; 7 of the junction bases match TRBD1. Sample: PBMCs. The sequence was collected from a man aged 18 to 30 in good health and CMV-seronegative. The DNA sequence is as follows: TGTGCCAGCAGTGAATTCTCGGGACAGAAGAACACTGAAGCTTTCTTT. Translation gives CASSEFSGQKNTEAFF.